These 23 T cell receptor beta chains were sequenced from one sample in a study of regulatory T cells in long-lasting Graves disease. Indicated time point: persistent/refractory GD, antithyroid drugs over 5 years with positive TRAb. There was RNA extracted from PBMCs, and the TCR library was made from it. To make TCR beta libraries, researchers used iRepertoire HTBI primers and Arm-PCR of CDR3 regions. TCRdb called the multiplex PCR reads again in MiXCR, with one record for every CDR3 protein. The data hold roughly 500,000 distinct CDR3 sequences, with about a fifth observed a single time. This specimen was peripheral blood mononuclear cells (PBMCs), taken when the disease was refractory, from a patient treated with antithyroid drugs. These receptors all come from a female donor with Graves disease.

In its sample, this clonotype was seen many times. The chain recombines TRBV28 with TRBJ2-3, with 8 positions matching TRBD2. This CDR3 has 15 residues. Germline V lookup: CDR1 MDHEN, CDR2 SYDVKM. J gave up 3 bases and V 2 bases, and 4 bases lay outside the gene matches. In DNA, the CDR3 is TGTGCCAGCAGTTTACTAGCGGGTTTGACAGATACGCAGTATTTT. It translates to CASSLLAGLTDTQYF. The full variable domain, in which reference TRBV28 and TRBJ2-3 provide the parts outside the CDR3, is DVKVTQSSRYLVKRTGEKVFLECVQDMDHENMFWYRQDPGLGLRLIYFSYDVKMKEKGDIPEGYSVSREKKERFSLILESASTNQTSMYLCASSLLAGLTDTQYFGPGTRLTVL.

A word on this clonotype: Possible read error: a much larger clone is one base away. This sequence joins TRBV18 and TRBJ1-6; D is uncertain. Germline CDR1 and CDR2: KGHSH and LQKENI. This CDR3 is built from 12 residues. The CDR3 DNA sequence: TGTGCCAGCTCAAACAATAATTCACCCCCCCACTTT. The encoded protein is CASSNNNSPPHF.

About this clonotype: Given a far larger clone just one base away, this is likely a sequencing read error. The J gene is TRBJ2-7, the V gene TRBV2, with D uncertain. The end of the DNA aligns better with TRBJ2-5, so the J call may be wrong. Germline-derived CDR1 and CDR2 are SNHLY and FYNNEI. The length of the CDR3 is 13 residues. The CDR3 DNA is TGTGCCAGCAGCACATGGTTGAAAGAGACCCAGTACTTC. Its translation: CASSTWLKETQYF.

At least ten counts were recorded for this clonotype. This chain links TRBV28 with TRBJ2-7, with D possibly matching TRBD2 (6 bases). The V gene lost 5 bases and the J gene lost 4 bases, with 18 bases spanning the gap. Looked up from germline, CDR1 is MDHEN and CDR2 is SYDVKM. The CDR3 is 15 residues long. The CDR3 DNA is TGTGCCAGCAGTCCTCGGGACTCACACCTATACGAGCAGTACTTC. Amino acid sequence: CASSPRDSHLYEQYF.

The chain uses TRBV19 and TRBJ2-7; D possibly corresponds to TRBD2 (6 bases). The CDR3 covers 15 residues. Germline CDR1 is LNHDA and CDR2 is SQIVND (reference sequence). Trimming stripped 5 bases from V and 5 bases from J, with 19 bases between. The CDR3 is CASSPAARESNEQYF. The CDR3 bases are TGTGCCAGTAGTCCGGCGGCTCGGGAGTCCAACGAGCAGTACTTC.

This clonotype was found many times. The rearrangement joins TRBV20-1 to TRBJ2-5; no firm D call. The CDR3 has 14 amino acids. Germline loops: CDR1 DFQATT, CDR2 SNEGSKA (reference sequence). CDR3 DNA sequence: TGCAGCGCTCTTCCAGCCGGGTTCCACGAGACCCAGTACTTC. This translates into CSALPAGFHETQYF.

In this sample, this clonotype turned up a few times. The V and J genes are TRBV9 and TRBJ2-7; D gene uncertain. The V end lost 3 bases, the J end lost 6 bases, and 16 bases lay between the germline ends. CDR1 is SGDLS, CDR2 YYNGEE, per germline. The CDR3 consists of 14 residues. The CDR3: CASSALGLPGEQYF. The CDR3 nucleotides are TGTGCCAGCAGCGCGCTGGGCCTCCCCGGCGAGCAGTACTTC.

A few counts support this clonotype. One junction end disagrees with the germline gene, perhaps due to a read error. The rearrangement links TRBV2 to TRBJ2-1; TRBD1 matches at 8 bases. Germline-derived CDR1 and CDR2 are SNHLY and FYNNEI. The CDR3 has 11 residues. In DNA, the CDR3 is TGTGCCAGCAGGAAACAGGGGGGTTACATCTTC. It yields the protein CASRKQGGYIF.

The sample holds many counts of this clonotype. The gene calls are TRBV27 and TRBJ2-7, with D possibly matching TRBD2 (6 bases). Germline V CDR1 and CDR2: MNHEY, SMNVEV (reference sequence). The CDR3 totals 15 residues. V was shortened by 2 bases and J by 4 bases, with 15 bases between the two germline ends. CDR3 protein: CASSLVAGRSYEQYF. For the CDR3, the DNA is TGTGCCAGCAGTTTAGTAGCAGGGAGGTCATACGAGCAGTACTTC.

This clonotype was seen ten or more times. The V and J genes are TRBV27 and TRBJ1-5; D may be TRBD1 (5 bases). The V gene's germline CDR1 is MNHEY and CDR2 SMNVEV (reference sequence). V dropped 6 bases and J dropped 0 bases, with 12 bases sitting between them. This CDR3 comprises 15 residues. The CDR3 sequence is CASRPQGYSNQPQHF. The CDR3 DNA follows: TGTGCCAGCAGACCCCAGGGTTATAGCAATCAGCCCCAGCATTTT.

This clonotype has a count of ten or more. This sequence joins TRBV6-1 and TRBJ2-7, with 8 bases matching TRBD1. Germline-derived CDR1 and CDR2 are MNHNS and SASEGT. The V and J ends lost 6 bases and 2 bases, in that order; junction bases with no gene match: 6. CDR3 length: 14 amino acids. The chain's CDR3 is CASSPDRVAYEQYF. The DNA of the CDR3 is TGTGCCAGCAGCCCGGACAGGGTAGCCTACGAGCAGTACTTC.

The rearrangement uses TRBV4-1 and TRBJ2-7; 11 bases agree with TRBD2. Per the germline V gene, CDR1 is MGHRA and CDR2 is YSYEKL. V was pared by 0 bases and J by 2 bases, with 3 bases of the junction left unmatched. The CDR3 spans 16 residues. The CDR3 reads CASSQDGTSGTYEQYF. In nucleotides, the CDR3 is TGCGCCAGCAGCCAAGATGGGACTAGCGGAACCTACGAGCAGTACTTC.

This clonotype was counted only a few times. The chain links TRBV2 to TRBJ1-5, with 9 bases fitting TRBD1. Germline V gene sequence: CDR1 SNHLY, CDR2 FYNNEI. This CDR3 spans 18 amino acids. Trimming at V came to 3 bases and at J to 1 base, leaving 10 bases not matched to a gene. CDR3 nucleotides: TGTGCCAGCAGTGACCCCTCCGGCGGGACAGGGAGCAATCAGCCCCAGCATTTT. It yields the protein CASSDPSGGTGSNQPQHF.

This clonotype was seen repeatedly, ten times or more. The V call is TRBV28, the J call TRBJ1-2; the D is unclear. The CDR3 runs 12 residues. V was shortened by 3 bases and J by 3 bases, with 5 bases between the two germline ends. Per germline, CDR1 MDHEN and CDR2 SYDVKM. CDR3 sequence reads: CASSFLYYGYTF. CDR3 sequence (DNA): TGTGCCAGCAGTTTCCTCTACTATGGCTACACCTTC.

This chain connects TRBV29-1 to TRBJ2-7; D is perhaps TRBD1 (6 bases). The V end lost 7 bases, the J end lost 0 bases, and 19 bases lay between the germline ends. Germline CDR1 is SQVTM and CDR2 is ANQGSEA. The CDR3 has 15 amino acids. The CDR3, as DNA: TGCAGCGGGGGGAGATGGACAGTTAGCTCCTACGAGCAGTACTTC. Translation: CSGGRWTVSSYEQYF.

This clonotype was detected ten times or more. This chain uses TRBV28 with TRBJ1-2; possible D gene TRBD1, 5 bases. Trimming stripped 8 bases from V and 0 bases from J, with 16 bases between. The CDR3 sequence is 15 residues long. From germline, CDR1 is MDHEN and CDR2 SYDVKM. Here the CDR3 reads CASWAGTDPNYGYTF. The CDR3 nucleotides are TGTGCCAGCTGGGCAGGGACCGACCCTAACTATGGCTACACCTTC.

This clonotype has a handful of counts. The V and J genes are TRBV7-3 and TRBJ2-2; D is unresolved. Between the trimmed V and J ends, which lost 4 bases and 2 bases, there was a span of 8 bases. The CDR3 contains 14 residues. CDR1 and CDR2 from the germline V gene are SGHTA and FQGTGA. The CDR3 DNA reads as TGTGCCAGCAGCTCGGCTTTTAACACCGGGGAGCTGTTTTTT. This encodes CASSSAFNTGELFF.

This clonotype occurred many times. The chain couples TRBV6-1 to TRBJ1-5; D gene uncertain. Germline lookup yields CDR1 MNHNS and CDR2 SASEGT. The CDR3 length is 13 residues. V was shortened by 6 bases and J by 4 bases, with 10 bases between the two germline ends. The CDR3: CASSPGVNQPQHF. The CDR3 nucleotides read TGTGCCAGCAGCCCGGGAGTAAATCAGCCCCAGCATTTT.

This clonotype showed up many times. The rearrangement links TRBV2 to TRBJ2-7; 8 bases match TRBD1. The CDR3 length is 14 residues. With 3 bases clipped from V and 5 bases from J, the junction kept 6 bases outside the gene matches. Looked up from germline, CDR1 is SNHLY and CDR2 is FYNNEI. Here the CDR3 reads CASSDPRGPHEQYF. CDR3 DNA sequence: TGTGCCAGCAGTGACCCCAGGGGGCCCCACGAGCAGTACTTC.

The V gene is TRBV6-1, the J gene TRBJ1-6; 10 bases match TRBD1. The ends lost 5 bases at V and 4 bases at J; junction bases unmatched: 8. The CDR3 covers 17 residues. The germline V gene encodes CDR1 MNHNS and CDR2 SASEGT. The chain's CDR3 is CASSPMGTGEYNSPLHF. The DNA for the CDR3 is TGTGCCAGCAGTCCCATGGGGACAGGGGAATATAATTCACCCCTCCACTTT.

The V call is TRBV28, the J call TRBJ2-2, with TRBD2 matching 9 bases. The CDR3 is 15 amino acids. The trim removed 5 bases at V and 6 bases at J, leaving 7 bases unmatched. Germline CDR1 MDHEN, CDR2 SYDVKM. The DNA for the CDR3 is TGTGCCAGCAGTCTATTAGCGGGAGCCGCCGGGGAGCTGTTTTTT. It codes for CASSLLAGAAGELFF.

This clonotype was counted at least ten times. The V and J genes are TRBV28 and TRBJ1-5, with D hard to call. V lost 8 bases and J lost 11, with 13 bases in between. The CDR3 loop spans 11 amino acids. Germline values: CDR1 MDHEN, CDR2 SYDVKM. DNA for the CDR3: TGTGCCAGCGGGGATTCGGTATCCCAGCATTTT. It translates to CASGDSVSQHF.

This clonotype was found many times. V gene TRBV28 combines with J gene TRBJ2-2, with unresolved D. The ends were cut back, 2 bases at V and 7 bases at J, with 5 bases in the middle. CDR1 is MDHEN, CDR2 SYDVKM, per germline. The CDR3 spans 12 residues. The CDR3 loop is CASSLVIGELFF. CDR3 nucleotides: TGTGCCAGCAGTTTAGTCATCGGGGAGCTGTTTTTT.